This entry lists 11 T cell receptor beta chains sequenced from one sample in a study of blood T cell repertoires in COVID-19 (dated by TCRdb to about 2020). The library was obtained by the immunoSEQ multiplex PCR assay. This is the immuneACCESS table as TCRdb keeps it, with only in-frame sequences that have V and J called. A part of the clones is gone; compared with another copy, unresolved V genes explain less than half, and the rest is unexplained. The sample contains approximately 93,000 clones, about nine tenths of them found a single time. The top ten clonotypes cover around 1% of the sample. The source material was peripheral blood. Receptors originate from a human donor in a cohort sampled during active COVID-19.

The rearrangement links TRBV4-1 to TRBJ1-5; the D is unclear. Trimming removed 4 bases at V and 3 bases at J, with 7 bases between. The germline CDR1 and CDR2 sequences are MGHRA and YSYEKL. CDR3 length: 13 residues. DNA for the CDR3: TGCGCCAGCAGCCGGGCCCTCAATCAGCCCCAGCATTTT. Translated: CASSRALNQPQHF.

The chain combines TRBV6-5 with TRBJ2-5, with D tentatively TRBD1 (5 bases). The germline V gene encodes CDR1 MNHEY and CDR2 SVGAGI. The CDR3 has 14 amino acids. Between the trimmed V and J ends, which lost 3 bases and 2 bases, there was a span of 10 bases. The DNA of the CDR3 is TGTGCCAGCAGTTATGGGCGACAGCAAGAGACCCAGTACTTC. Translated: CASSYGRQQETQYF.

This clone was seen only once. The rearrangement joins TRBV27 to TRBJ1-4; 7 positions match TRBD1. From germline, CDR1 is MNHEY and CDR2 SMNVEV (reference sequence). J was trimmed by 2 bases and V by 8 bases; bases with no gene match: 8. The CDR3 is 15 amino acids. CDR3 residues: CASALSGGTNEKLFF. CDR3 in DNA: TGTGCCAGCGCCTTATCAGGGGGGACTAATGAAAAACTGTTTTTT.

The chain is built from TRBV27 and TRBJ2-1; D might be TRBD2 (6 bases). The CDR3 contains 18 residues. Trimming removed 5 bases at V and 0 bases at J, with 20 bases between. CDR1 is MNHEY, CDR2 SMNVEV, per germline (reference sequence). CDR3 in amino acids: CASSPPGEWLSSYNEQFF. The CDR3 nucleotides are TGTGCCAGCAGTCCCCCGGGGGAGTGGTTGAGCTCCTACAATGAGCAGTTCTTC.

This sequence joins TRBV6-5 and TRBJ1-2, with D possibly matching TRBD1 (6 bases). Germline-derived CDR1 and CDR2 are MNHEY and SVGAGI. The V end lost 7 bases, the J end lost 4 bases, and 13 bases lay between the germline ends. CDR3 length: 13 amino acids. CDR3 protein: CASKGVGAYGYTF. CDR3 in DNA: TGTGCCAGCAAGGGGGTCGGGGCCTATGGCTACACCTTC.

The chain links TRBV5-4 to TRBJ2-1, with 11 bases aligning to TRBD2. This CDR3 contains 13 residues. V lost 8 bases to trimming and J lost 4 bases; unmatched junction nucleotides: 2. Germline V gives CDR1 SGHNT, CDR2 YYREEE (reference sequence). As DNA, the CDR3 is TGTGCCAGTAGCGGGAGGGGATACAATGAGCAGTTCTTC. It yields the protein CASSGRGYNEQFF. Full variable domain (outside the CDR3, taken from reference TRBV5-4 and TRBJ2-1): ETGVTQSPTHLIKTRGQQVTLRCSSQSGHNTVSWYQQALGQGPQFIFQYYREEENGRGNFPPRFSGLQFPNYSSELNVNALELDDSALYLCASSGRGYNEQFFGPGTRLTVL.

This clone showed up just a few times. In DNA form, the CDR3 reads TGTGCCAGCAGTACACAGGGTTCCAATCAGCCCCAGCATTTT. Encoded protein: CASSTQGSNQPQHF. V and J are TRBV6-5 and TRBJ1-5; D may be TRBD1 (6 bases). Germline lookup yields CDR1 MNHEY and CDR2 SVGAGI. The CDR3 consists of 14 residues. V lost 5 bases and J 3 bases, leaving 11 bases between the germline ends.

In nucleotides, the CDR3 is TGTGCCAGCAGCTTCCCAGGACAGGCTTTCTATGGCTACACCTTC. Residues: CASSFPGQAFYGYTF. V and J are TRBV5-6 and TRBJ1-2; TRBD1 agrees at 7 bases. Germline V lookup: CDR1 SGHDT, CDR2 YYEEEE. CDR3 length: 15 amino acids. Trimming at V came to 2 bases and at J to 4 bases, leaving 8 bases not matched to a gene.

This clone has just one count. This chain connects TRBV7-8 to TRBJ1-4; the D is unclear. The germline V and J ends were trimmed by 0 bases and 1 base, with 9 bases remaining between them. In germline, CDR1 is SGHVS, CDR2 FQNEAQ. This CDR3 is built from 16 residues. CDR3 in amino acids: CASSLAVARTNEKLFF. The CDR3 DNA reads as TGTGCCAGCAGCTTAGCGGTGGCAAGAACTAATGAAAAACTGTTTTTT.

The count of this clone is one. The chain uses TRBV3-1 (or the pseudogene TRBV3-2) and TRBJ2-3, with 8 bases aligning to TRBD2. V gave up 0 bases and J gave up 9 bases; unmatched junction bases: 11. This CDR3 contains 16 residues. The V gene's germline CDR1 is LGHDT and CDR2 YNNKEL (reference sequence). CDR3 residues: CASSQEGGSGTSTQYF. In nucleotides, the CDR3 is TGTGCCAGCAGCCAAGAAGGTGGTAGCGGGACCAGCACGCAGTATTTT.

V usage is TRBV6-5 and J usage is TRBJ2-1; D is possibly TRBD2 (7 bases). The CDR3 spans 15 residues. Germline-derived CDR1 and CDR2 are MNHEY and SVGAGI. Deletions cut 6 bases from V and 2 bases from J, with 14 bases between. CDR3 protein: CASRRGGTTYNEQFF. The CDR3 bases are TGTGCCAGCAGGAGGGGGGGGACAACCTACAATGAGCAGTTCTTC.